This T cell receptor beta chain was retrieved from a study of shared clonotypes between healthy human individuals. The CDR3 has 14 residues. V lost 1 base, J lost 2 bases, and 5 bases lay in between. CDR1 is SGHTA, CDR2 FQGNSA, per germline. This table comes from immunoSEQ multiplex PCR, and its TCRdb copy is limited to in-frame clones, with some not included. The repertoire consists of about 2.4 million clones, with more than 85% occurring once and the leading ten covering about 0.34%. Sequencing was done on a sample of naive CD4+ T cells from PBMCs. Sample subset: CD45RA+ positively selected. This sequence was found in a young man in good health. Some clones in this sample may be carry-over from other donors' samples. The chain recombines TRBV7-2 with TRBJ2-2; D call uncertain. The CDR3 is CASSLVSNTGELFF. In DNA form, the CDR3 reads TGTGCCAGCAGCTTAGTCAGTAACACCGGGGAGCTGTTTTTT.